A selection of T cell receptor beta chains follows, all from one sample in a study of CD8 T cells in ankylosing spondylitis. TCRdb re-called the 5' RACE reads through MiXCR, storing one row per CDR3 protein. Seen here are around 480,000 distinct CDR3 sequences, 17% observed once, and the top ten hold just over 1%. Specimen: blood, either unsorted or a sorted T cell fraction (not recorded which). The receptor source for this set is a male donor with ankylosing spondylitis. The CDR3 runs from the conserved cysteine through the conserved F or W. Each record gives: J gene, V gene, D gene, clone size, CDR3 protein, CDR3 DNA. The D gene is left open where the match is weak. For some rows the clone size is stated as once, few or many, or as a class when expanded; others skip it.

j_call: TRBJ1-6; v_call: TRBV7-2; d_call: TRBD1; clone_size: .; cdr3_aa: CASSFDRGRSNSPLHF; cdr3_nt: TGTGCCAGCAGCTTTGACAGGGGACGAAGTAATTCACCCCTCCACTTT
j_call: TRBJ2-3; v_call: TRBV2; d_call: TRBD1; clone_size: .; cdr3_aa: CASGRAGTATDTQYF; cdr3_nt: TGTGCCAGCGGGCGGGCTGGGACAGCCACAGATACGCAGTATTTT
j_call: TRBJ2-5; v_call: TRBV5-1; d_call: TRBD1; clone_size: few; cdr3_aa: CASIDRGRETQYF; cdr3_nt: TGCGCCAGCATCGACAGGGGTCGAGAGACCCAGTACTTC
j_call: TRBJ1-5; v_call: TRBV12-3/TRBV12-4; d_call: .; clone_size: many; cdr3_aa: CASIREGNQPQHF; cdr3_nt: TGTGCCAGCATCCGTGAGGGCAATCAGCCCCAGCATTTT
j_call: TRBJ1-1; v_call: TRBV7-2; d_call: .; clone_size: few; cdr3_aa: CASSSQGRDTEAFF; cdr3_nt: TGTGCCAGCAGCTCACAGGGTAGGGACACTGAAGCTTTCTTT
j_call: TRBJ2-3; v_call: TRBV29-1; d_call: .; clone_size: few; cdr3_aa: CSVRGATDTQYF; cdr3_nt: TGCAGCGTTCGTGGGGCCACAGATACGCAGTATTTT
j_call: TRBJ2-6; v_call: TRBV5-1; d_call: .; clone_size: few; cdr3_aa: CASSLDARLSGANVLTF; cdr3_nt: TGCGCCAGCAGCTTGGACGCCAGGCTCTCTGGGGCCAACGTCCTGACTTTC
j_call: TRBJ2-7; v_call: TRBV11-1; d_call: TRBD2; clone_size: .; cdr3_aa: CASSLRAGTSGLSYEQYF; cdr3_nt: TGTGCCAGCAGCTTAAGGGCTGGGACTAGCGGGCTATCCTACGAGCAGTACTTC
j_call: TRBJ2-3; v_call: TRBV5-5; d_call: TRBD2; clone_size: .; cdr3_aa: CASRQTSGLSTDTQYF; cdr3_nt: TGTGCCAGCAGGCAAACTAGCGGGCTAAGCACAGATACGCAGTATTTT
j_call: TRBJ2-1; v_call: TRBV7-9; d_call: TRBD1; clone_size: .; cdr3_aa: CASSHPGTGLREQFF; cdr3_nt: TGTGCCAGCAGCCACCCCGGGACAGGGCTTCGGGAGCAGTTCTTC
j_call: TRBJ1-5; v_call: TRBV6-2/TRBV6-3; d_call: .; clone_size: .; cdr3_aa: CASSDLTAPNQPQHF; cdr3_nt: TGTGCCAGCAGTGACCTGACAGCCCCTAATCAGCCCCAGCATTTT
j_call: TRBJ2-1; v_call: TRBV7-3; d_call: TRBD2; clone_size: .; cdr3_aa: CASSPPGLAGGSRNEQFF; cdr3_nt: TGTGCCAGCAGCCCGCCCGGGTTAGCGGGAGGGTCCCGCAATGAGCAGTTCTTC
j_call: TRBJ2-7; v_call: TRBV4-1; d_call: .; clone_size: few; cdr3_aa: CASSQVPSDRMDEQYF; cdr3_nt: TGCGCCAGCAGCCAAGTTCCATCCGACAGGATGGACGAGCAGTACTTC
j_call: TRBJ1-5; v_call: TRBV19; d_call: .; clone_size: few; cdr3_aa: CASTRTDLSNQPQHF; cdr3_nt: TGTGCCAGTACCCGGACAGACCTTAGCAATCAGCCCCAGCATTTT
j_call: TRBJ2-5; v_call: TRBV9; d_call: TRBD1; clone_size: .; cdr3_aa: CASSLTGDGVTQYF; cdr3_nt: TGTGCCAGCAGCCTTACAGGGGATGGGGTAACCCAGTACTTC
j_call: TRBJ2-1; v_call: TRBV29-1; d_call: .; clone_size: few; cdr3_aa: CSVEEGGRVPYNEQFF; cdr3_nt: TGCAGCGTTGAAGAAGGGGGGCGGGTCCCCTACAATGAGCAGTTCTTC
j_call: TRBJ2-1; v_call: TRBV11-2; d_call: TRBD2; clone_size: few; cdr3_aa: CASSLARLAGSYNEQFF; cdr3_nt: TGTGCCAGCAGCTTAGCTCGACTAGCGGGTTCCTACAATGAGCAGTTCTTC
j_call: TRBJ2-5; v_call: TRBV20-1; d_call: .; clone_size: many; cdr3_aa: CSAPLRGTETQYF; cdr3_nt: TGCAGTGCCCCCCTGCGGGGTACGGAGACCCAGTACTTC
j_call: TRBJ2-2; v_call: TRBV14; d_call: .; clone_size: .; cdr3_aa: CASSQSGGPTGELFF; cdr3_nt: TGTGCCAGCAGCCAAAGTGGGGGGCCCACCGGGGAGCTGTTTTTT
j_call: TRBJ2-3; v_call: TRBV20-1; d_call: .; clone_size: .; cdr3_aa: CSAVTSTDTQYF; cdr3_nt: TGCAGTGCGGTGACTAGCACAGATACGCAGTATTTT
j_call: TRBJ2-5; v_call: TRBV7-9; d_call: .; clone_size: .; cdr3_aa: CASSLVPGNQETQYF; cdr3_nt: TGTGCCAGCAGCTTAGTCCCCGGCAACCAAGAGACCCAGTACTTC
j_call: TRBJ1-5; v_call: TRBV14; d_call: TRBD1; clone_size: .; cdr3_aa: CASSPTGQGQVVYQPQHF; cdr3_nt: TGTGCCAGCAGCCCGACAGGCCAGGGACAGGTCGTTTATCAGCCCCAGCATTTT
j_call: TRBJ2-3; v_call: TRBV4-2; d_call: TRBD2; clone_size: few; cdr3_aa: CASRPGLAVTDTQYF; cdr3_nt: TGTGCCAGCAGACCGGGACTAGCGGTCACAGATACGCAGTATTTT
j_call: TRBJ1-6; v_call: TRBV12-3/TRBV12-4; d_call: TRBD1; clone_size: .; cdr3_aa: CASSSQGTYNSPLHF; cdr3_nt: TGTGCCAGCAGCTCACAGGGGACCTATAATTCACCCCTCCACTTT
j_call: TRBJ2-3; v_call: TRBV7-2; d_call: .; clone_size: few; cdr3_aa: CASSLTRTTDTQYF; cdr3_nt: TGTGCCAGCAGCCTGACTAGGACGACAGATACGCAGTATTTT
j_call: TRBJ1-1; v_call: TRBV6-5; d_call: .; clone_size: .; cdr3_aa: CASSYSSQWTEAFF; cdr3_nt: TGTGCCAGCAGTTACTCCAGCCAGTGGACTGAAGCTTTCTTT
j_call: TRBJ2-7; v_call: TRBV6-2/TRBV6-3; d_call: TRBD1; clone_size: many; cdr3_aa: CASSYGTGIYEQYF; cdr3_nt: TGTGCCAGCAGTTATGGGACAGGAATCTACGAGCAGTACTTC
j_call: TRBJ1-1; v_call: TRBV7-2; d_call: .; clone_size: .; cdr3_aa: CASSLSGELNTEAFF; cdr3_nt: TGTGCCAGCAGCTTAAGTGGGGAACTGAACACTGAAGCTTTCTTT
j_call: TRBJ1-3; v_call: TRBV20-1; d_call: .; clone_size: few; cdr3_aa: CSARRFGEGDTIYF; cdr3_nt: TGCAGTGCTAGACGGTTCGGCGAGGGGGACACCATATATTTT
j_call: TRBJ1-1; v_call: TRBV12-3/TRBV12-4; d_call: .; clone_size: many; cdr3_aa: CASSPSRGRGAFF; cdr3_nt: TGTGCCAGCAGTCCTAGTCGGGGTCGAGGGGCTTTCTTT
j_call: TRBJ1-2; v_call: TRBV12-3/TRBV12-4; d_call: TRBD1; clone_size: many; cdr3_aa: CASRETGAYGYTF; cdr3_nt: TGTGCCAGCAGAGAGACAGGGGCCTATGGCTACACCTTC
j_call: TRBJ1-1; v_call: TRBV5-5; d_call: .; clone_size: few; cdr3_aa: CASSLAGREAFF; cdr3_nt: TGTGCCAGCAGCTTGGCCGGTCGAGAAGCTTTCTTT
j_call: TRBJ1-4; v_call: TRBV18; d_call: .; clone_size: .; cdr3_aa: CASSPQGRNEKLFF; cdr3_nt: TGTGCCAGCAGCCCCCAGGGGCGTAATGAAAAACTGTTTTTT
j_call: TRBJ1-1; v_call: TRBV25-1; d_call: .; clone_size: .; cdr3_aa: CASSEYRQDEAFF; cdr3_nt: TGTGCCAGCAGTGAATATCGACAGGATGAAGCTTTCTTT
j_call: TRBJ2-3; v_call: TRBV20-1; d_call: TRBD1; clone_size: .; cdr3_aa: CSGGDRRSTDTQYF; cdr3_nt: TGCAGTGGTGGGGACAGGAGAAGCACAGATACGCAGTATTTT
j_call: TRBJ2-5; v_call: TRBV29-1; d_call: .; clone_size: .; cdr3_aa: CSVERRQETQYF; cdr3_nt: TGCAGCGTTGAACGGCGGCAAGAGACCCAGTACTTC
j_call: TRBJ1-1; v_call: TRBV29-1; d_call: .; clone_size: .; cdr3_aa: CSVERGSGAAFF; cdr3_nt: TGCAGCGTTGAAAGGGGGTCAGGGGCGGCTTTCTTT
j_call: TRBJ2-2; v_call: TRBV3-1; d_call: TRBD2; clone_size: few; cdr3_aa: CASSPLAGGLHGGATGELFF; cdr3_nt: TGTGCCAGCAGCCCTCTAGCGGGGGGTTTACACGGAGGGGCCACCGGGGAGCTGTTTTTT
j_call: TRBJ1-1; v_call: TRBV2; d_call: TRBD1; clone_size: .; cdr3_aa: CASSEQGQGLSEAFF; cdr3_nt: TGTGCCAGCAGTGAACAAGGACAGGGGTTATCGGAAGCTTTCTTT
j_call: TRBJ2-3; v_call: TRBV12-3/TRBV12-4; d_call: .; clone_size: few; cdr3_aa: CASSTRQRTTDTQYF; cdr3_nt: TGTGCCAGCAGTACTCGACAGAGGACGACAGATACGCAGTATTTT
j_call: TRBJ2-1; v_call: TRBV20-1; d_call: TRBD2; clone_size: .; cdr3_aa: CSARDEQRERYNEQFF; cdr3_nt: TGCAGTGCTAGAGATGAGCAGCGGGAGAGGTACAATGAGCAGTTCTTC
j_call: TRBJ2-1; v_call: TRBV12-1; d_call: .; clone_size: few; cdr3_aa: CASSSDGQGHTSYNEQFF; cdr3_nt: TGTGCCAGCAGCTCTGATGGACAGGGCCATACTTCCTACAATGAGCAGTTCTTC
j_call: TRBJ1-6; v_call: TRBV12-3/TRBV12-4; d_call: .; clone_size: few; cdr3_aa: CASSLNRATSPLHF; cdr3_nt: TGTGCCAGCAGTTTGAACAGGGCGACTTCACCCCTCCACTTT
j_call: TRBJ2-3; v_call: TRBV12-3/TRBV12-4; d_call: .; clone_size: many; cdr3_aa: CASSLGSYGRDSTDTQYF; cdr3_nt: TGTGCCAGCAGTTTAGGTTCCTACGGGCGGGATAGCACAGATACGCAGTATTTT
j_call: TRBJ2-1; v_call: TRBV10-3; d_call: .; clone_size: few; cdr3_aa: CAISRDNAYNEQFF; cdr3_nt: TGTGCCATCAGCCGGGACAACGCCTACAATGAGCAGTTCTTC
j_call: TRBJ2-1; v_call: TRBV5-1; d_call: .; clone_size: few; cdr3_aa: CASSLGTTNNEQFF; cdr3_nt: TGCGCCAGCAGCTTGGGGACGACCAACAATGAGCAGTTCTTC
j_call: TRBJ2-5; v_call: TRBV7-9; d_call: TRBD1; clone_size: few; cdr3_aa: CASRPRTGGEETQYF; cdr3_nt: TGCGCCAGTCGGCCCCGGACAGGGGGCGAGGAGACCCAGTACTTC
j_call: TRBJ1-1; v_call: TRBV20-1; d_call: .; clone_size: few; cdr3_aa: CSVPDLNTEAFF; cdr3_nt: TGCAGTGTTCCTGATCTGAACACTGAAGCTTTCTTT
j_call: TRBJ2-5; v_call: TRBV2; d_call: .; clone_size: .; cdr3_aa: CASTLSPRETQYF; cdr3_nt: TGTGCCAGCACCCTATCCCCGCGGGAGACCCAGTACTTC
j_call: TRBJ1-2; v_call: TRBV12-3/TRBV12-4; d_call: .; clone_size: few; cdr3_aa: CASSTGRTYGYTF; cdr3_nt: TGTGCCAGCAGCACAGGCCGGACATATGGCTACACCTTC
j_call: TRBJ2-1; v_call: TRBV15; d_call: TRBD1; clone_size: .; cdr3_aa: CATSRGPARDRASGEQFF; cdr3_nt: TGTGCCACCAGCAGAGGGCCAGCCCGGGACAGGGCCTCGGGAGAGCAGTTCTTC
j_call: TRBJ1-1; v_call: TRBV5-1; d_call: .; clone_size: many; cdr3_aa: CASSLAALNTEAFF; cdr3_nt: TGCGCCAGCAGCTTGGCAGCCCTAAACACTGAAGCTTTCTTT
j_call: TRBJ2-3; v_call: TRBV4-2; d_call: TRBD2; clone_size: many; cdr3_aa: CASSQDVAGSTDTQYF; cdr3_nt: TGTGCCAGCAGCCAAGATGTAGCGGGGAGCACAGATACGCAGTATTTT
j_call: TRBJ2-1; v_call: TRBV10-3; d_call: TRBD2; clone_size: few; cdr3_aa: CAISEASGTSGIGYNEQFF; cdr3_nt: TGTGCCATCAGTGAGGCCTCCGGGACTAGCGGGATCGGGTACAATGAGCAGTTCTTC
j_call: TRBJ2-2; v_call: TRBV12-3/TRBV12-4; d_call: .; clone_size: many; cdr3_aa: CASSFTETGELFF; cdr3_nt: TGTGCCAGCAGTTTTACAGAAACCGGGGAGCTGTTTTTT